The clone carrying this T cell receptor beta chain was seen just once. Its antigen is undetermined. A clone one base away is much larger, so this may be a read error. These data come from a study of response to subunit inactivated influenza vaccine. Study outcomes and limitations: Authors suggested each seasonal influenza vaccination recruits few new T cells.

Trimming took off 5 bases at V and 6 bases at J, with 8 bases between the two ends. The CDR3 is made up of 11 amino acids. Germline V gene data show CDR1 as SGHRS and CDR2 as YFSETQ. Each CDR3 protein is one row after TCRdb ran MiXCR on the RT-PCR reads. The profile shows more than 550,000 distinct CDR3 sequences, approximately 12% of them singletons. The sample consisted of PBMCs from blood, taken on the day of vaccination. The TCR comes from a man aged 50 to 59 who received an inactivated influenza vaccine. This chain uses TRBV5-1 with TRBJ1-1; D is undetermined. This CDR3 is CASRGESEAFF. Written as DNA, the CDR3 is TGCGCCAGCAGAGGTGAATCTGAAGCTTTCTTT.